This T cell receptor beta chain was identified during a study of shared clonotypes between healthy human individuals. The method was immunoSEQ multiplex PCR; TCRdb's version includes in-frame clones alone and lacks a portion of them. Here the sample spans some 2.1 million clones, just over 90% being singletons. Naivety among CD8 cells was defined by CD45RO negativity and positive CCR7 selection, thereby excluding terminally differentiated effector memory CD45RA+ cells. CDR1 and CDR2 (germline): SEHNR, FQNEAQ (reference sequence). This CDR3 has 16 amino acids. V shed 5 bases and J 6 bases; nucleotides not matched to a gene: 11.

The source of this sequence is a young man in good health. Some clones in this sample may be carry-over from other donors' samples. The V call is TRBV7-9, the J call TRBJ2-7; 12 bases map to TRBD2. Sequenced: naive CD8+ T cells from PBMCs. In DNA form, the CDR3 reads TGTGCCAGCAGCCCTCTGACTAGCGGGAGTCTTTTCGAGCAGTACTTC. The encoded protein is CASSPLTSGSLFEQYF.